Given below is one TCR beta chain in context. Its matching antigen is unknown. TCRdb recomputed calls from the 5' RACE reads with MiXCR, one row per CDR3 protein. The data contain about 800,000 distinct CDR3 sequences, approximately 10% of them singletons. The entry originates in a study of CD8 T cells in ankylosing spondylitis. Study-wide results and limits: Seemingly distinctive of ankylosing spondylitis blood was a TCR beta motif formed by eight highly homologous variants.

This receptor was taken from a male donor with ankylosing spondylitis. The sample consisted of blood, either unsorted or a sorted T cell fraction (not recorded which).

CDR3 amino acids: CATMSPSSYEQYF. The DNA of the CDR3 is TGTGCCACCATGAGCCCGAGCTCCTACGAGCAGTACTTC. This chain links TRBV15 with TRBJ2-7; D is uncertain. The CDR3 sequence is 13 residues long. Trimming removed 7 bases from V and 0 bases from J, with 10 bases in between. CDR1 is LNHNV, CDR2 YYDKDF, per germline (reference sequence). The full variable domain, its missing parts supplied by reference TRBV15 and TRBJ2-7, is DAMVIQNPRYQVTQFGKPVTLSCSQTLNHNVMYWYQQKSSQAPKLLFHYYDKDFNNEADTPDNFQSRRPNTSFCFLDIRSPGLGDTAMYLCATMSPSSYEQYFGPGTRLTVT.